The rows below give T cell receptor beta chains drawn from one sample of a study of blood T cell repertoires in COVID-19. Sequenced by immunoSEQ multiplex PCR; TCRdb stores in-frame clones only, minus some. The profile shows tens of thousands of clones, about 88% of them singletons. Material for sequencing was peripheral blood. These receptors were collected from a man aged 65 to 79 with active or convalescent COVID-19. CDR3s include the opening cysteine and the closing phenylalanine or tryptophan. A D gene is named only where the DNA matches it firmly. Some rows mark clone size as missing; the rest say once, few, many or name a class of expanded clone.

clone_size: NA
d_call: NA
j_call: TRBJ1-6
v_call: TRBV7-2
cdr3_aa: CASSATGSNSPLHF
cdr3_nt: TGTGCCAGCAGCGCGACAGGTTCGAATTCACCCCTCCACTTT

clone_size: once
d_call: TRBD1
j_call: TRBJ1-5
v_call: TRBV15
cdr3_aa: CATSTTGNNQPQHF
cdr3_nt: TGTGCCACCAGCACGACAGGGAACAATCAGCCCCAGCATTTT

clone_size: NA
d_call: TRBD1
j_call: TRBJ1-4
v_call: TRBV15
cdr3_aa: CATSRAGQGARKLFF
cdr3_nt: TGTGCCACCAGCAGAGCAGGACAGGGGGCTAGGAAACTGTTTTTT

clone_size: once
d_call: NA
j_call: TRBJ1-5
v_call: TRBV27
cdr3_aa: CASSFVNQPQHF
cdr3_nt: TGTGCCAGCAGTTTCGTCAATCAGCCCCAGCATTTT

clone_size: NA
d_call: NA
j_call: TRBJ1-1
v_call: TRBV5-1
cdr3_aa: CASSVNLMNTEAFF
cdr3_nt: TGCGCCAGCAGCGTAAACTTGATGAACACTGAAGCTTTCTTT

clone_size: NA
d_call: NA
j_call: TRBJ2-1
v_call: TRBV7-2
cdr3_aa: CASSANRANEQFF
cdr3_nt: TGTGCCAGCAGCGCAAACAGGGCCAATGAGCAGTTCTTC

clone_size: NA
d_call: TRBD1
j_call: TRBJ1-2
v_call: TRBV24-1
cdr3_aa: CATSEGTGRSGYTF
cdr3_nt: TGTGCCACCAGTGAGGGGACAGGGAGGAGTGGCTACACCTTC

clone_size: NA
d_call: TRBD1
j_call: TRBJ1-4
v_call: TRBV28
cdr3_aa: CASSLDRAEKLFF
cdr3_nt: TGTGCCAGCAGCTTGGACAGGGCCGAAAAACTGTTTTTT

clone_size: NA
d_call: TRBD1
j_call: TRBJ1-4
v_call: TRBV9
cdr3_aa: CASSVEDRAGTNEKLFF
cdr3_nt: TGTGCCAGCAGCGTAGAGGACAGGGCAGGGACTAATGAAAAACTGTTTTTT

clone_size: NA
d_call: TRBD1
j_call: TRBJ2-7
v_call: TRBV5-4
cdr3_aa: CASSLAGTGVYEQYF
cdr3_nt: TGTGCCAGCAGCTTGGCCGGGACAGGAGTCTACGAGCAGTACTTC

clone_size: NA
d_call: TRBD1
j_call: TRBJ1-2
v_call: TRBV10-3
cdr3_aa: CAIRGGQGHGYTF
cdr3_nt: TGTGCCATCAGAGGGGGACAGGGCCATGGCTACACCTTC

clone_size: NA
d_call: TRBD2
j_call: TRBJ2-2
v_call: TRBV28
cdr3_aa: CASRLTSRTGELFF
cdr3_nt: TGTGCCAGCAGGCTGACTAGCCGCACCGGGGAGCTGTTTTTT

clone_size: NA
d_call: TRBD1
j_call: TRBJ1-1
v_call: TRBV2
cdr3_aa: CASSATGGGTEAFF
cdr3_nt: TGTGCCAGCAGCGCCACAGGGGGAGGGACTGAAGCTTTCTTT

clone_size: NA
d_call: NA
j_call: TRBJ2-3
v_call: TRBV3-1/TRBV3-2
cdr3_aa: CASSQRGPDTQYF
cdr3_nt: TGTGCCAGCAGCCAGCGGGGCCCAGATACGCAGTATTTT

clone_size: once
d_call: TRBD1
j_call: TRBJ1-1
v_call: TRBV5-8
cdr3_aa: CASSSVGRGLRTEAFF
cdr3_nt: TGTGCCAGCAGCTCGGTGGGCAGGGGGCTTCGGACTGAAGCTTTCTTT

clone_size: NA
d_call: NA
j_call: TRBJ2-5
v_call: TRBV30
cdr3_aa: CAWSYGGLQETQYF
cdr3_nt: TGTGCCTGGAGTTACGGGGGACTCCAAGAGACCCAGTACTTC

clone_size: once
d_call: TRBD2
j_call: TRBJ2-7
v_call: TRBV5-1
cdr3_aa: CASSLVGSGGAFEQYF
cdr3_nt: TGCGCCAGCAGCTTGGTCGGTAGCGGGGGGGCATTTGAGCAGTACTTC

clone_size: NA
d_call: NA
j_call: TRBJ1-2
v_call: TRBV29-1
cdr3_aa: CSGAGATSGYGYTF
cdr3_nt: TGCAGCGGAGCAGGGGCCACTTCTGGGTATGGCTACACCTTC

clone_size: NA
d_call: NA
j_call: TRBJ1-3
v_call: TRBV20-1
cdr3_aa: CSASDWPHSGNTIYF
cdr3_nt: TGCAGTGCTAGTGACTGGCCCCACTCTGGAAACACCATATATTTT

clone_size: NA
d_call: TRBD1
j_call: TRBJ1-6
v_call: TRBV9
cdr3_aa: CASSETGVRNSPLHF
cdr3_nt: TGTGCCAGCAGCGAGACAGGGGTACGAAATTCACCCCTCCACTTT

clone_size: NA
d_call: NA
j_call: TRBJ1-6
v_call: TRBV7-9
cdr3_aa: CASSLMAGGSPLHF
cdr3_nt: TGTGCCAGCAGCTTAATGGCGGGTGGTTCACCCCTCCACTTT

clone_size: NA
d_call: NA
j_call: TRBJ2-7
v_call: TRBV6-2/TRBV6-3
cdr3_aa: CASSYPEGQYF
cdr3_nt: TGTGCCAGCAGTTACCCAGAGGGGCAGTACTTC

clone_size: NA
d_call: TRBD1
j_call: TRBJ1-2
v_call: TRBV7-2
cdr3_aa: CASSPPGTGLRRFTF
cdr3_nt: TGTGCCAGCAGCCCCCCCGGGACAGGGCTGAGGAGGTTCACCTTC

clone_size: NA
d_call: NA
j_call: TRBJ2-5
v_call: TRBV7-2
cdr3_aa: CASSLLGLQETQYF
cdr3_nt: TGTGCCAGCAGCTTACTGGGGCTCCAAGAGACCCAGTACTTC

clone_size: NA
d_call: TRBD1
j_call: TRBJ1-4
v_call: TRBV28
cdr3_aa: CASSLTGLGEKLFF
cdr3_nt: TGTGCCAGCAGCCTGACAGGGTTAGGTGAAAAACTGTTTTTT

clone_size: few
d_call: NA
j_call: TRBJ1-2
v_call: TRBV5-5
cdr3_aa: CASSLARVVNGYTF
cdr3_nt: TGTGCCAGCAGCTTGGCTCGGGTAGTAAATGGCTACACCTTC

clone_size: NA
d_call: NA
j_call: TRBJ2-2
v_call: TRBV19
cdr3_aa: CASKQVTNTGELFF
cdr3_nt: TGTGCCAGTAAGCAGGTCACCAACACCGGGGAGCTGTTTTTT

clone_size: NA
d_call: NA
j_call: TRBJ1-6
v_call: TRBV19
cdr3_aa: CASSGGSPLHF
cdr3_nt: TGTGCCAGTAGTGGCGGTTCACCCCTCCACTTT

clone_size: NA
d_call: NA
j_call: TRBJ1-5
v_call: TRBV6-5
cdr3_aa: CASRRLERDNQPQHF
cdr3_nt: TGTGCCAGCAGGCGGTTGGAGCGTGACAATCAGCCCCAGCATTTT

clone_size: NA
d_call: TRBD2
j_call: TRBJ2-1
v_call: TRBV4-1
cdr3_aa: CASSQGWASGGDRVQFF
cdr3_nt: TGCGCCAGCAGCCAGGGGTGGGCTAGCGGGGGGGACCGGGTGCAGTTCTTC

clone_size: NA
d_call: TRBD2
j_call: TRBJ2-1
v_call: TRBV7-2
cdr3_aa: CASSSQLAGGLNNEQFF
cdr3_nt: TGTGCCAGCAGCTCGCAACTAGCGGGGGGGCTAAACAATGAGCAGTTCTTC

clone_size: NA
d_call: NA
j_call: TRBJ2-7
v_call: TRBV5-5
cdr3_aa: CASSYSGSYEQYF
cdr3_nt: TGTGCCAGCAGCTACTCGGGATCCTACGAGCAGTACTTC

clone_size: NA
d_call: TRBD1
j_call: TRBJ1-2
v_call: TRBV6-2/TRBV6-3
cdr3_aa: CASSRQGLIYGYTF
cdr3_nt: TGTGCCAGCAGTCGACAGGGGCTAATATATGGCTACACCTTC

clone_size: NA
d_call: NA
j_call: TRBJ1-4
v_call: TRBV2
cdr3_aa: CASSVSPTNEKLFF
cdr3_nt: TGTGCCAGCAGTGTGAGCCCGACTAATGAAAAACTGTTTTTT

clone_size: once
d_call: NA
j_call: TRBJ2-2
v_call: TRBV5-1
cdr3_aa: CASSKEPRGTGELFF
cdr3_nt: TGCGCCAGCAGCAAAGAGCCCCGTGGCACCGGGGAGCTGTTTTTT

clone_size: NA
d_call: NA
j_call: TRBJ2-7
v_call: TRBV2
cdr3_aa: CASSETKEGQYF
cdr3_nt: TGTGCCAGCAGTGAAACTAAGGAGGGGCAGTACTTC

clone_size: NA
d_call: NA
j_call: TRBJ1-4
v_call: TRBV2
cdr3_aa: CASKSPATNEKLFF
cdr3_nt: TGTGCCAGCAAAAGCCCTGCAACTAATGAAAAACTGTTTTTT

clone_size: NA
d_call: NA
j_call: TRBJ2-1
v_call: TRBV19
cdr3_aa: CASSIDPGSAYNEQFF
cdr3_nt: TGTGCCAGTAGTATAGATCCGGGAAGCGCCTACAATGAGCAGTTCTTC

clone_size: NA
d_call: TRBD1
j_call: TRBJ1-6
v_call: TRBV6-5
cdr3_aa: CASSYAGQGSSPLHF
cdr3_nt: TGTGCCAGCAGTTACGCCGGACAGGGAAGTTCACCCCTCCACTTT

clone_size: NA
d_call: NA
j_call: TRBJ1-5
v_call: TRBV2
cdr3_aa: CASSVIGQNQPQHF
cdr3_nt: TGTGCCAGCAGTGTAATTGGACAGAACCAGCCCCAGCATTTT

clone_size: NA
d_call: TRBD2
j_call: TRBJ2-7
v_call: TRBV3-1/TRBV3-2
cdr3_aa: CASSPQRTSVYEQYF
cdr3_nt: TGTGCCAGCAGCCCGCAGAGGACTAGCGTCTACGAGCAGTACTTC

clone_size: few
d_call: TRBD1
j_call: TRBJ1-2
v_call: TRBV4-1
cdr3_aa: CASSQDPGQGAWGYTF
cdr3_nt: TGCGCCAGCAGCCAAGATCCTGGACAGGGGGCTTGGGGCTACACCTTC